The next 18 T cell receptor beta chains were all read from a single sample in a study of OX40 agonist ivuxolimab in advanced cancers. TCRdb's table, derived via immunoSEQ multiplex PCR, lists solely in-frame clones and lacks some. The table lists around 60,000 clones, approximately 80% of them singletons, with about 2% in the top ten. Sequencing used CD4+ or CD8+ T cells sorted from blood, obtained in a trial of the OX40 agonist ivuxolimab. The receptor source for this set is an adult with an advanced solid tumor such as melanoma, head and neck, liver or kidney cancer.

This rearrangement joins TRBV7-2 to TRBJ1-5; D gene uncertain. The CDR3 has 14 residues. Trimming pared 1 base from V and 7 bases from J, leaving 11 bases between. Germline loops: CDR1 SGHTA, CDR2 FQGNSA. CDR3 residues: CASSLERPWQPQHF. The CDR3 DNA reads as TGTGCCAGCAGCTTAGAGCGCCCCTGGCAGCCCCAGCATTTT.

About this clone itself: The sample holds other DNA sequences that translate to the same CDR3. The chain couples TRBV5-1 to TRBJ2-3, with 7 bases identical to TRBD1. This CDR3 has 15 residues. J was trimmed by 1 base and V by 2 bases; bases with no gene match: 4. CDR1 is SGHRS and CDR2 is YFSETQ in the germline V gene. The CDR3 DNA sequence: TGCGCCAGCAGCTTAAGGGGGCGAGGCACAGATACGCAGTATTTT. This gives the protein CASSLRGRGTDTQYF.

The gene calls are TRBV6-1 and TRBJ1-1, with D unresolved. Trimming shortened V by 5 bases and J by 4 bases, and 11 bases separated the two germline ends. The germline V gene has CDR1 MNHNS and CDR2 SASEGT. CDR3 length: 13 residues. CDR3 sequence reads: CASSIGRTTEAFF. As DNA, the CDR3 is TGTGCCAGCAGTATAGGCCGGACCACTGAAGCTTTCTTT.

The chain employs TRBV10-2 and TRBJ1-1; TRBD1 aligns across 8 bases. J was trimmed by 1 base and V by 4 bases; bases with no gene match: 11. The CDR3 is made up of 17 amino acids. Per germline, CDR1 WSHSY and CDR2 SAAADI. The CDR3 coding sequence is TGCGCCAGCAGTGGGGAGACAGGGGTCCTTTCGAACACTGAAGCTTTCTTT. Protein: CASSGETGVLSNTEAFF.

The rearrangement links TRBV25-1 to TRBJ1-2; 12 bases agree with TRBD1. The CDR3 runs to 16 residues. V shed 4 bases, J shed 2 bases, and the junction held 5 bases outside the gene matches. Germline V lookup: CDR1 MGHDK, CDR2 SYGVNS. In nucleotides, the CDR3 is TGTGCCAGCAGTGGACTCGGGACAGGGGGCAACTATGGCTACACCTTC. This codes for CASSGLGTGGNYGYTF.

The chain carries TRBV6-1 and TRBJ1-5, with a weak D call TRBD1 (5 bases). The CDR3 length is 15 residues. From germline, CDR1 is MNHNS and CDR2 SASEGT. V lost 7 bases to trimming and J lost 4 bases, with 17 bases between them. The CDR3 sequence is CASKFGQGSNQPQHF. In DNA, the CDR3 is TGTGCCAGCAAATTTGGGCAGGGAAGTAATCAGCCCCAGCATTTT.

This clone was picked up a small number of times. This rearrangement joins TRBV30 to TRBJ2-1; no reliable D call. Trimming shortened V by 2 bases and J by 2 bases, and 10 bases separated the two germline ends. Germline lookup yields CDR1 GTSNPN and CDR2 SVGIG (reference sequence). The CDR3 length is 14 residues. The CDR3 reads CAWSTERAYNEQFF. For the CDR3, the DNA is TGTGCCTGGAGTACGGAAAGGGCCTACAATGAGCAGTTCTTC. Together with reference TRBV30 and TRBJ2-1, the CDR3 gives the full variable domain: SQTIHQWPATLVQPVGSPLSLECTVEGTSNPNLYWYRQAAGRGLQLLFYSVGIGQISSEVPQNLSASRPQDRQFILSSKKLLLSDSGFYLCAWSTERAYNEQFFGPGTRLTVL.

This clone has just one count. This chain's CDR3 is CASSQTASTDTQYF. CDR3 DNA sequence: TGTGCCAGCAGCCAGACAGCTAGCACAGATACGCAGTATTTT. This rearrangement joins TRBV7-9 to TRBJ2-3, with D possibly TRBD1 on 5 matching bases. This CDR3 region has 14 residues. V was shortened by 5 bases and J by 0 bases, with 9 bases between the two germline ends. The germline CDR1 and CDR2 sequences are SEHNR and FQNEAQ (reference sequence).

The rearrangement joins TRBV7-9 to TRBJ2-1, with D tentatively TRBD2 (6 bases). Germline CDR1 SEHNR, CDR2 FQNEAQ (reference sequence). The CDR3 runs 15 residues. The V end was cut by 7 bases, the J end by 4 bases, with 17 bases between. CDR3 DNA: TGTGCCAGCATCCAATTTGGAGGGTTATACAATGAGCAGTTCTTC. It is translated as CASIQFGGLYNEQFF.

This clone was seen once. The rearrangement joins TRBV11-3 to TRBJ2-1, with 14 nucleotides matching TRBD2. V was clipped by 5 bases and J by 5 bases; unmatched bases: 2. The CDR3 spans 15 residues. Germline V CDR1 and CDR2: SGHNT, YENEEA. CDR3 DNA: TGTGCCAGCAGCCAGGGACTAGCGGGAGACAATGAGCAGTTCTTC. Its protein is CASSQGLAGDNEQFF.

The chain recombines TRBV6-1 with TRBJ2-3; 8 bases align to TRBD2. This CDR3 has 15 residues. The germline CDR1 and CDR2 sequences are MNHNS and SASEGT. V shed 4 bases and J 3 bases; nucleotides not matched to a gene: 6. CDR3 nucleotide sequence: TGTGCCAGCAGTGGAACCGGGGGGGGAACAGATACGCAGTATTTT. Protein product: CASSGTGGGTDTQYF.

CDR3 sequence (DNA): TGTGCCAGCAGCCCCCCTGGCACTAATGAAAAACTGTTTTTT. This codes for CASSPPGTNEKLFF. J is TRBJ1-4 and V is TRBV13, with unresolved D. Trimming cost V 5 bases and J 2 bases, with 9 bases left between them. Germline CDR1 and CDR2: PRHDT and FYEKMQ (reference sequence). This CDR3 is 14 amino acids long. Filled out from reference TRBV13 and TRBJ1-4, the complete variable domain reads AAGVIQSPRHLIKEKRETATLKCYPIPRHDTVYWYQQGPGQDPQFLISFYEKMQSDKGSIPDRFSAQQFSDYHSELNMSSLELGDSALYFCASSPPGTNEKLFFGSGTQLSVL.

The chain couples TRBV7-9 to TRBJ2-3; D gene uncertain. The germline V gene has CDR1 SEHNR and CDR2 FQNEAQ (reference sequence). Trimming cost V 3 bases and J 1 base, with 11 bases left between them. The CDR3 extends over 15 amino acids. CDR3 nucleotide sequence: TGTGCCAGCAGCTTTCAAGGGCAGCGCACAGATACGCAGTATTTT. This translates into CASSFQGQRTDTQYF.

This chain uses TRBV14 with TRBJ2-3; 9 nucleotides agree with TRBD2. J was trimmed by 4 bases and V by 1 base; bases with no gene match: 6. This CDR3 has 16 amino acids. Germline V gene sequence: CDR1 SGHDN, CDR2 FVKESK. Here the CDR3 reads CASSQVAGVLADTQYF. In nucleotides, the CDR3 is TGTGCCAGCAGCCAAGTAGCGGGAGTATTGGCAGATACGCAGTATTTT.

This chain connects TRBV7-3 to TRBJ1-1; 7 bases align to TRBD1. The J segment lost 3 bases and the V segment lost 5 bases, leaving 6 bases of the junction unmatched. Germline V gene lookup returns CDR1 SGHTA and CDR2 FQGTGA. CDR3 length: 14 residues. The DNA of the CDR3 is TGTGCCAGCAGCGAGACAGGGTTGGACACTGAAGCTTTCTTT. Protein sequence: CASSETGLDTEAFF.

This clone was seen a few times. The genes are TRBV30 and TRBJ1-4; no definite D call. The length of the CDR3 is 14 residues. The germline V gene encodes CDR1 GTSNPN and CDR2 SVGIG (reference sequence). Trimming stripped 0 bases from V and 6 bases from J, with 11 bases between. The CDR3 sequence: CAWSVGEQDEKLFF. In DNA form, the CDR3 reads TGTGCCTGGAGTGTAGGAGAGCAGGATGAAAAACTGTTTTTT. Variable domain in full (rest from reference TRBV30 and TRBJ1-4): SQTIHQWPATLVQPVGSPLSLECTVEGTSNPNLYWYRQAAGRGLQLLFYSVGIGQISSEVPQNLSASRPQDRQFILSSKKLLLSDSGFYLCAWSVGEQDEKLFFGSGTQLSVL.

This clone was seen only once. The chain uses TRBV7-2 and TRBJ1-5, with TRBD1 identical over 11 bases. V was clipped by 5 bases and J by 3 bases; unmatched bases: 6. The length of the CDR3 is 16 residues. In germline, CDR1 is SGHTA, CDR2 FQGNSA. CDR3 in amino acids: CASSPRTGGNNQPQHF. CDR3 nucleotides: TGTGCCAGCAGCCCCCGGACAGGGGGCAACAATCAGCCCCAGCATTTT.

The chain uses TRBV4-1 and TRBJ1-5; 7 bases match TRBD1. J gave up 7 bases and V 4 bases, and 13 bases lay outside the gene matches. The CDR3 totals 16 residues. Germline V lookup: CDR1 MGHRA, CDR2 YSYEKL. Written as DNA, the CDR3 is TGCGCCAGCAGCCCATCCCACAGGGGAGTAAGACAGCCCCAGCATTTT. This encodes CASSPSHRGVRQPQHF.